A selection of T cell receptor beta chains follows, all from one sample in a study of PD-L1 blockade in urothelial cancer. The method was immunoSEQ multiplex PCR; TCRdb's version includes in-frame clones alone and lacks a portion of them. Of more than 30,000 clones listed, 80% to 90% are singletons. The starting material was PBMCs, obtained around atezolizumab (anti-PD-L1) treatment. The receptors shown here come from a man at least 80 years old with urothelial cancer. Each CDR3 is given without its conserved first and last residue.

TRBV28,TRBJ2-4,ASSPATSGVWNIQY
TRBV30,TRBJ1-1,AWREDYFTEAF
TRBV6-1,TRBJ1-2,ASSDSPQETALYGYT
TRBV5-4,TRBJ2-2,ASSFTGTGELF
TRBV5-1,TRBJ2-5,ASQREGSKTQY
TRBV10-3,TRBJ1-2,AISEGGDRGSGYT
TRBV4-3,TRBJ2-7,ASSQDEASGSYEQY
TRBV27,TRBJ2-1,ASMVRLAGGNEQF
TRBV6-1,TRBJ2-7,ASSELGGSSYEQY
TRBV18,TRBJ2-7,ASSRVAVNEQY
TRBV9,TRBJ2-5,ASSVDGSGRGETQY
TRBV19,TRBJ2-4,ASSIPGGQLAKNIQY
TRBV6-4,TRBJ1-1,ASSGEGGTEAF
TRBV11-3,TRBJ2-1,ASSYSLGAIYNEQF
TRBV28,TRBJ2-7,ASDGGRVQY
TRBV18,TRBJ2-1,ASSPRPDSSYNEQF
TRBV7-8,TRBJ2-5,ASSFDRGTGETQY
TRBV28,TRBJ2-1,ASSWDAGGSRDEQF
TRBV4-3,TRBJ2-1,ASSQDYYNEQF
TRBV2,TRBJ1-2,ASSEWTGEGYT
TRBV5-1,TRBJ2-5,ASSFDRSRQETQY
TRBV9,TRBJ2-3,ASSVEGTGVTDTQY
TRBV15,TRBJ2-7,ATAVGQGAYHEQY
TRBV5-1,TRBJ2-2,ASSIASGMDGELF
TRBV29-1,TRBJ2-7,SVVSGKSYEQY
TRBV27,TRBJ2-5,ASSRDRMAQETQY
TRBV6-6,TRBJ2-5,ASSASGGAGETQY
TRBV6-6,TRBJ2-6,ATVSGANVLT
TRBV19,TRBJ1-2,ASSMEVYGYT
TRBV4-2,TRBJ2-1,ASSQATSDNEQF
TRBV10-1,TRBJ2-1,ASSESRGGQF
TRBV19,TRBJ1-5,ASKDHLSGVSNQPQH